The entry below gives a single T cell receptor beta chain sequence along with its context. The CDR3 consists of 14 residues. The V and J ends lost 9 bases and 1 base respectively, with 16 bases between them. Germline V gene data show CDR1 as SGHDT and CDR2 as YYEEEE. The data belong to a study of blood T cells in healthy people across ages. Study-level information: Template switching retrieved approximately one barcoded beta molecule for each two T cells.

Then a second PCR, running about 7 to 11 cycles, was carried out with a sample-barcoded 5' primer and a J-beta primer mix. Via MiXCR, TCRdb re-called the 5' RACE reads, giving one row per CDR3 protein. Of some 1,000,000 distinct CDR3 sequences in the sample, approximately 26% were seen once. This same sample was also taken into another study, of T cells of mothers and their children.

The receptor comes from a girl aged 2 to 10 in good health. Sequences were obtained from blood. V and J are TRBV5-6 and TRBJ1-1; D is unclear. CDR3 DNA sequence: TGTGCCACCGGAGGGAGGGCGACGAACACTGAAGCTTTCTTT. Its protein product is CATGGRATNTEAFF.